This T cell receptor beta chain emerged from a study of blood T cell repertoires in COVID-19. Clones were sequenced by immunoSEQ multiplex PCR, and TCRdb holds only the in-frame ones, with some missing. The data show more than 100,000 clones, with about 81% seen just once and about 2.2% held by the top ten. There are 14 residues in the CDR3. Germline CDR1 and CDR2: MNHEY and SVGAGI. Trimming removed 2 bases at V and 4 bases at J, with 11 bases between. This TCR derives from a man aged 35 to 55 with acute COVID-19. Material: PBMCs or T cells enriched from blood (not recorded which). This rearrangement joins TRBV6-5 to TRBJ1-1; possible D gene TRBD1, 5 bases. The CDR3 DNA reads TGTGCCAGCAGTTACCTTGGGGGGTTCACTGAAGCTTTCTTT. Protein: CASSYLGGFTEAFF.